One sample yielded the 2 T cell receptor beta chains listed below, sequenced in a study of post-analysis software for immune sequencing data. Findings and limits, study-wide: There were a few TRBV segments more frequent in patients than controls, and TRBV5-6, TRBV5-1 and TRBV20-1 were among them.

No antigens are known for them. TCR beta cDNA libraries had unique molecular identifiers. TCRdb reprocessed the PCR reads with MiXCR, giving one entry per CDR3 protein. The profile shows about 770,000 distinct CDR3 sequences, under 60% of them singletons. Input material: blood. The receptors stem from a girl aged 5 to 17 with multiple sclerosis.

This sequence joins TRBV7-9 and TRBJ2-1, with 8 positions matching TRBD1. Germline lookup yields CDR1 SEHNR and CDR2 FQNEAQ (reference sequence). The CDR3 extends over 18 amino acids. V was clipped by 5 bases and J by 4 bases; unmatched bases: 16. CDR3 in DNA: TGTGCCAGCAGCCATACAGGGGGGTCCCTCCCGTTATACAATGAGCAGTTCTTC. It is translated as CASSHTGGSLPLYNEQFF.

The V and J genes are TRBV2 and TRBJ2-1, with 9 bases aligning to TRBD1. The CDR3 sequence is 14 residues long. CDR1 and CDR2 (germline): SNHLY, FYNNEI. The J segment lost 8 bases and the V segment lost 6 bases, leaving 8 bases of the junction unmatched. Written as DNA, the CDR3 is TGTGCCAGCAGAGGACAGGGGTCTATAGATGAGCAGTTCTTC. This encodes CASRGQGSIDEQFF.